Listed below are T cell receptor beta chains from one sample, sequenced in a study of blood T cell repertoires in COVID-19. Assay: immunoSEQ multiplex PCR; the TCRdb copy retains only in-frame clones and omits some. This table has approximately 25,000 clones, about nine tenths appearing once. The material sequenced was peripheral blood. The source of these receptors is a woman aged 80 or over with active or convalescent COVID-19. The CDR3 runs from the conserved cysteine through the conserved F or W. A D gene is named only where the DNA matches it firmly. Only part of the rows carry a size: once, few, many, or a class if the clone is expanded.

V gene	J gene	D gene	clone size	CDR3 protein	CDR3 DNA
TRBV19	TRBJ1-2	TRBD1	-	CASSSTGGFSGYTF	TGTGCCAGTAGTTCGACAGGGGGCTTTAGTGGCTACACCTTC
TRBV28	TRBJ2-2	-	-	CASSLVALAGELFF	TGTGCCAGCAGTTTAGTAGCTCTGGCCGGGGAGCTGTTTTTT
TRBV16	TRBJ1-1	TRBD1	-	CASSQPPVTGNEAFF	TGTGCCAGCAGCCAACCTCCGGTGACAGGGAATGAAGCTTTCTTT
TRBV2	TRBJ1-6	-	once	CASSDRAPYNSPLHF	TGTGCCAGCAGTGACAGGGCCCCCTATAATTCACCCCTCCACTTT
TRBV2	TRBJ2-1	TRBD1	once	CASSVDRGVYNEQFF	TGTGCCAGCAGTGTGGACAGGGGCGTCTACAATGAGCAGTTCTTC
TRBV7-9	TRBJ2-1	TRBD2	-	CASSTPPTSAHNEQFF	TGTGCCAGCAGCACACCACCGACTAGCGCACACAATGAGCAGTTCTTC
TRBV5-6	TRBJ1-2	-	-	CASSPGDRRSYGYTF	TGTGCCAGCAGCCCGGGCGACAGGCGGTCCTATGGCTACACCTTC
TRBV11-2	TRBJ2-2	TRBD2	-	CASSPGTSGSNYGELFF	TGTGCCAGCAGCCCCGGGACTAGCGGGAGTAACTACGGGGAGCTGTTTTTT
TRBV3-1/TRBV3-2	TRBJ2-1	TRBD2	-	CASSPASGSDEQFF	TGTGCCAGCAGCCCTGCTAGCGGGAGCGATGAGCAGTTCTTC
TRBV25-1	TRBJ1-1	-	-	CASSDGGSTEAFF	TGTGCCAGCAGTGATGGGGGGAGCACTGAAGCTTTCTTT
TRBV5-1	TRBJ2-1	-	-	CASSLYENTGLPLFF	TGCGCCAGCAGCTTGTACGAAAACACAGGGTTACCTTTGTTCTTC
TRBV16	TRBJ2-5	-	-	CASSQSRETQYF	TGTGCCAGCAGCCAATCTCGAGAGACCCAGTACTTC
TRBV19	TRBJ2-3	-	-	CASSTRQVNTDTQYF	TGTGCCAGTAGTACACGGCAGGTGAACACAGATACGCAGTATTTT
TRBV1	TRBJ1-2	-	-	CTSRWGVCAKAYGYTF	TGCACCAGCAGATGGGGGGTTTGTGCGAAAGCCTATGGCTACACCTTC
TRBV6-5	TRBJ1-1	-	once	CASSYSSGRGNTEAFF	TGTGCCAGCAGTTACTCGAGCGGCAGGGGGAACACTGAAGCTTTCTTT
TRBV19	TRBJ1-4	-	-	CASSRAKGWTNEKLFF	TGTGCCAGTAGTAGAGCTAAGGGGTGGACTAATGAAAAACTGTTTTTT
TRBV5-1	TRBJ1-3	-	-	CASSIVPGSPSGNTIYF	TGCGCCAGCAGCATTGTCCCGGGATCACCTTCTGGAAACACCATATATTTT
TRBV7-6	TRBJ2-1	TRBD2	-	CASSLQGGGSYNEQFF	TGTGCCAGCAGCTTACAGGGCGGGGGGTCCTACAATGAGCAGTTCTTC
TRBV6-6	TRBJ2-7	TRBD1	once	CASTRQGPYEQYF	TGTGCCAGCACCCGACAGGGTCCCTACGAGCAGTACTTC
TRBV4-2	TRBJ2-3	TRBD2	once	CASSPPEGGGRSDTQYF	TGTGCCAGCAGCCCACCAGAGGGGGGCGGGAGGAGTGATACGCAGTATTTT
TRBV13	TRBJ2-2	TRBD1	-	CASSLRSGGYTGELFF	TGTGCCAGCAGCTTAAGGTCAGGGGGATACACCGGGGAGCTGTTTTTT